This entry is about one TCR beta chain. This clone was seen just once. The antigen it recognizes is unknown. No per-base quality is available; no much larger clone lies one base away. This specimen belongs to a study of OX40 agonist ivuxolimab in advanced cancers. Describing the broader study: The costimulatory receptor OX40 (CD134) was targeted by ivuxolimab, a fully human IgG2 agonistic monoclonal antibody. The dose-escalation cohort was over 70% male with a mean age of roughly 62 years, ranging from about 23 to 85. Patients were allowed to have had prior anti-PD-1, anti-PD-L1 or anti-CTLA-4 therapy, and approximately 40% of the dose-escalation patients had previously received checkpoint inhibitors. Of the roughly 52 dose-escalation patients, hepatocellular carcinoma was present in approximately 20, melanoma in approximately 15, renal cell carcinoma in 9 and head and neck cancer in 9. Intravenous ivuxolimab was administered to patients every 2 weeks at six dose levels: 0.01, 0.1, 0.3, 1.5, 3 and 10 mg/kg. The monotherapy dose-escalation portion (N of about 50 patients) of the phase I ivuxolimab trial is reported in the paper. Three dose-escalation patients achieved partial responses, one with hepatocellular carcinoma and two with cutaneous melanoma. Peripheral TCRbeta sequencing aimed to test whether ivuxolimab altered TCR sequence diversity and caused clonal T-cell expansion. What the study reported, not specific to this receptor: After ivuxolimab, more expanded clones were found on average in CD8+ T cells than in CD4+ T cells. Antigen specificity was not determined for the clonally expanded peripheral T cells. In the 0.1-3.0 mg/kg groups, partial responders were among the patients with the lowest normalized peripheral clonal expansion, particularly in CD8+ T cells. Clonal expansion of both CD4+ and CD8+ blood T cells was observed from baseline to week 6 at doses 0.1 to 3.0 mg/kg. Low levels of normalized T-cell clonal expansion were also seen in some patients who did not respond.

CDR1 and CDR2, per the germline V gene (reference sequence), are SGHNT and YYREEE. From V the trimming removes 4 bases and from J it removes 4 bases, while the gene matches leave 10 bases of the junction unaccounted for. The CDR3 has 15 amino acids, counting the end cysteine and phenylalanine. Kept here is only the CDR3 DNA, which spans 45 bases and is read in frame from base 1. To sequence the TCRbeta CDR3 region, genomic DNA was isolated from the sorted cells. The immunoSEQ Assay was used to sequence the TCRbeta CDR3 regions. As stored in TCRdb, this immuneACCESS dataset retains in-frame rearrangements with V and J assigned. A fraction of the clones does not appear; measured against another copy, unresolved V genes explain less than half of the discrepancy, and the remainder lacks a known reason. The table for this sample lists tens of thousands of clones; more than 85% of them were counted only once. The ten most abundant clones make up around 0.46% of the sample.

Patients with a history of autoimmune disease or receiving systemic immunosuppression were excluded from the trial. In every dose cohort, peripheral blood was drawn for TCR sequencing at baseline, cycle 4 day 1, and cycle 7 day 1. Samples came from an open-label, multicenter, first-in-human phase I dose-escalation trial of ivuxolimab. The trial enrolled adults with locally advanced or metastatic head and neck squamous cell, hepatocellular, melanoma or renal cell carcinoma. Before TCR sequencing, CD4+ and CD8+ T cells were separately sorted from peripheral blood. The chain is encoded by TRBV5-4 joined to TRBJ1-1; 7 central bases correspond to TRBD1. This clonotype was sampled from an adult with an advanced solid tumor such as melanoma, head and neck, liver or kidney cancer. The source was CD4+ or CD8+ T cells sorted from blood, collected in a trial of the OX40 agonist ivuxolimab. At the DNA level, the sequence is TGTGCCAGCAGCGGACAGACAGGGATCGGCACTGAAGCTTTCTTT. Its protein is CASSGQTGIGTEAFF.